The 13 T cell receptor beta chains given below trace back to one sample, sequenced in a study of blood T cell repertoires in COVID-19. Assay: immunoSEQ multiplex PCR; the TCRdb copy retains only in-frame clones and omits some. Among almost 50,000 clones listed, 90% were seen once. Sequenced sample: peripheral blood. All receptors come from a human donor in a cohort sampled during active COVID-19.

V and J are TRBV14 and TRBJ1-2; possible D gene TRBD1, 6 bases. This CDR3 comprises 15 residues. The V and J ends lost 4 bases and 8 bases respectively, with 20 bases between them. From germline, CDR1 is SGHDN and CDR2 FVKESK. The CDR3 protein is CASSPLGEGVRGYTF. As DNA, the CDR3 is TGTGCCAGCAGCCCTCTCGGCGAGGGGGTGCGGGGCTACACCTTC.

The rearrangement links TRBV4-2 to TRBJ1-5, with a possible D match to TRBD1 (6 bases). The CDR3 length is 16 residues. V gave up 1 base and J gave up 1 base, with 11 bases separating them. Germline-derived CDR1 and CDR2 are LGHNA and YNFKEQ. In DNA form, the CDR3 reads TGTGCCAGCAGCCAAGCAGGGGCCCTCAGCAATCAGCCCCAGCATTTT. This sequence encodes CASSQAGALSNQPQHF.

This clone was recorded once. The V gene is TRBV12-5, the J gene TRBJ2-7; D is ambiguous. From germline, CDR1 is LGHNT and CDR2 FRNRAP. Trimming took 6 bases from V and 3 from J, leaving 12 bases between them. The length of the CDR3 is 13 residues. The CDR3 reads CASGRGAVYEQYF. The CDR3 nucleotides are TGTGCTAGTGGCCGAGGAGCTGTCTACGAGCAGTACTTC.

The chain links TRBV5-1 to TRBJ2-7; tentative D call: TRBD1 (5 bases). V lost 0 bases and J lost 5, with 9 bases in between. The length of the CDR3 is 13 residues. The germline gives CDR1 SGHRS, CDR2 YFSETQ. The DNA of the CDR3 is TGCGCCAGCAGCTTGGCCCCAGGGAACGAGCAGTACTTC. Amino acids: CASSLAPGNEQYF.

The CDR3 protein is CASSLLTIRSYNSPLHF. The DNA of the CDR3 is TGTGCCAGCAGCCTATTGACAATCAGGTCCTATAATTCACCCCTCCACTTT. The V gene is TRBV5-4, the J gene TRBJ1-6; D is undetermined. The V and J ends lost 4 bases and 1 base respectively, with 15 bases between them. CDR1 and CDR2 from the germline V gene are SGHNT and YYREEE (reference sequence). This CDR3 spans 17 amino acids.

The CDR3 region has the DNA TGTGCCAGCAGTGAGTGGAGGGTCAGCGAGACCCAGTACTTC. Translating gives CASSEWRVSETQYF. The rearrangement joins TRBV2 to TRBJ2-5, with D possibly matching TRBD2 (6 bases). Germline CDR1 reads SNHLY; CDR2 reads FYNNEI. Trimming cost V 3 bases and J 5 bases, with 13 bases left between them. The CDR3 is 14 residues long.

The chain's CDR3 is CASSLVGQRTDEQYV. The CDR3 DNA sequence: TGTGCCAGCAGCTTGGTGGGACAGAGAACGGACGAGCAGTACGTC. V usage is TRBV5-5 and J usage is TRBJ2-7; 7 bases match TRBD1. CDR1 and CDR2 from the germline V gene are SGHKS and YYEKEE (reference sequence). This CDR3 has 15 amino acids. Losses at the gene ends were 0 bases for V and 5 bases for J; bases not matched to a gene: 8.

This chain connects TRBV19 to TRBJ2-5; the D gene is possibly TRBD1 (5 bases). With 3 bases removed from V and 5 bases from J, the gap between germline ends came to 10 bases. Per germline, CDR1 LNHDA and CDR2 SQIVND (reference sequence). CDR3 length: 13 amino acids. Here the CDR3 reads CASSMAGYETQYF. CDR3 sequence (DNA): TGTGCCAGTAGTATGGCAGGGTATGAGACCCAGTACTTC.

V is TRBV11-2 and J is TRBJ2-1; 9 bases map to TRBD2. Germline lookup yields CDR1 SGHAT and CDR2 FQNNGV. Germline trimming cut 5 bases from V and 5 bases from J; bases unmatched to any gene: 7. This CDR3 is built from 15 residues. CDR3 sequence (DNA): TGTGCCAGCAGCCTTCGACTAGCGGTAGACAATGAGCAGTTCTTC. Its translation: CASSLRLAVDNEQFF.

This clone has only one observation. The DNA of the CDR3 is TGTGCCAGCAGGGAGGGGGGGGGCCTCAATGAGCAGTTCTTC. This codes for CASREGGGLNEQFF. The genes are TRBV27 and TRBJ2-1, with D perhaps matching TRBD2 (7 bases). Trimming shortened V by 6 bases and J by 6 bases, and 15 bases separated the two germline ends. The V gene's germline CDR1 is MNHEY and CDR2 SMNVEV (reference sequence). This CDR3 region has 14 residues.

Here the CDR3 reads CASSFSGRVSSEQFF. CDR3 sequence (DNA): TGTGCCAGCAGTTTCAGCGGGAGGGTTTCTAGTGAGCAGTTCTTC. V and J are TRBV7-6 and TRBJ2-1; 10 bases fit TRBD2. The CDR3 loop spans 15 amino acids. V gave up 6 bases and J gave up 9 bases; unmatched junction bases: 11. Germline CDR1 SGHVS, CDR2 FNYEAQ.

The chain couples TRBV6-5 to TRBJ2-1, with 10 bases matching TRBD2. The CDR3 spans 15 residues. The ends lost 6 bases at V and 7 bases at J; junction bases unmatched: 9. The germline V gene has CDR1 MNHEY and CDR2 SVGAGI. CDR3 region: CASRNSGRSGNEQFF. The CDR3, as DNA: TGTGCCAGCAGAAATAGCGGGAGGTCCGGGAATGAGCAGTTCTTC.

This chain uses TRBV12-3 or TRBV12-4 with TRBJ1-1; D gene ambiguous. With 4 bases removed from V and 4 bases from J, the gap between germline ends came to 10 bases. This CDR3 is 13 amino acids long. The CDR3 DNA follows: TGTGCCAGCAGTTCGCATAGAACCACTGAAGCTTTCTTT. Translating gives CASSSHRTTEAFF.